The 15 T cell receptor beta chains listed next were all sequenced from one sample in a study of control samples from healthy donors and cancer patients. The table came from immunoSEQ multiplex PCR; TCRdb's copy has only in-frame clones and leaves some out. The table lists about 28,000 clones, roughly 91% of them singletons. Input material: PBMCs. Receptor source: a middle-aged man with lung cancer.

The rearrangement joins TRBV21-1 to TRBJ1-5. TRBV21-1 is shown as a pseudogene. CDR3 length equals 17 residues. CDR3 residues: CASSKGTGERGNQPQHF. CDR3 nucleotide sequence: TGTGCCAGCAGCAAAGGAACGGGTGAGCGGGGCAATCAGCCCCAGCATTTT.

This chain joins TRBV5-1 and TRBJ1-2; the match to TRBD1 covers 7 bases. The CDR3 has 15 amino acids. Germline CDR1 reads SGHRS; CDR2 reads YFSETQ. V was clipped by 0 bases and J by 7 bases; unmatched bases: 9. The CDR3: CASSLGSTGESGYTF. DNA for the CDR3: TGCGCCAGCAGCTTGGGATCCACAGGGGAGAGTGGCTACACCTTC.

V is TRBV7-2 and J is TRBJ2-2, with 9 bases identical to TRBD2. The CDR3 sequence is 17 residues long. V gave up 2 bases and J gave up 3 bases; unmatched junction bases: 7. In germline, CDR1 is SGHTA, CDR2 FQGNSA. The DNA for the CDR3 is TGTGCCAGCAGCTTAAACCCTAGCGGGGCCTACACCGGGGAGCTGTTTTTT. It specifies CASSLNPSGAYTGELFF.

The DNA of the CDR3 is TGTGCCAGCACCGATAGCGGGGGAGGACAAGAGACCCAGTACTTC. Encoded protein: CASTDSGGGQETQYF. This sequence joins TRBV6-5 and TRBJ2-5, with 9 bases that match TRBD2. Trimming took 7 bases from V and 2 from J; bases not matched to a gene: 8. The germline gives CDR1 MNHEY, CDR2 SVGAGI. The CDR3 is 15 residues long.

The V call is TRBV9, the J call TRBJ1-1, with D possibly matching TRBD1 (5 bases). V lost 2 bases, J lost 1 base, and 6 bases lay in between. CDR3 length: 13 amino acids. Germline lookup yields CDR1 SGDLS and CDR2 YYNGEE. DNA of the CDR3: TGTGCCAGCAGCGTGCAGGGGAACACTGAAGCTTTCTTT. It encodes CASSVQGNTEAFF.

This clone has more than one count but fewer than ten. The V and J genes are TRBV5-1 and TRBJ2-2, with 11 nucleotides matching TRBD1. Germline V gene sequence: CDR1 SGHRS, CDR2 YFSETQ. After removal of 3 bases from V and 5 bases from J, the junction contained 3 bases not matched to a gene. This CDR3 comprises 15 residues. CDR3 nucleotide sequence: TGCGCCAGCAGCTGGGACAGGGGGGAAACCGGGGAGCTGTTTTTT. The encoded protein is CASSWDRGETGELFF.

The rearrangement joins TRBV19 to TRBJ1-4; D remains unclear. The germline CDR1 and CDR2 sequences are LNHDA and SQIVND (reference sequence). Trimming took off 2 bases at V and 3 bases at J, with 7 bases between the two ends. CDR3 length equals 14 residues. The CDR3 bases are TGTGCCAGTAGTATAATGGATGCTAATGAAAAACTGTTTTTT. Translating gives CASSIMDANEKLFF.

The chain employs TRBV29-1 and TRBJ1-1; D ambiguous. The CDR3 has 13 residues. Germline CDR1 SQVTM, CDR2 ANQGSEA. V was pared by 3 bases and J by 0 bases, with 8 bases between. The CDR3 DNA sequence: TGCAGCGTTGAGAACAGCTTGAACACTGAAGCTTTCTTT. Translation: CSVENSLNTEAFF. The full variable domain, with the rest looked up from reference TRBV29-1 and TRBJ1-1, is SAVISQKPSRDICQRGTSLTIQCQVDSQVTMMFWYRQQPGQSLTLIATANQGSEATYESGFVIDKFPISRPNLTFSTLTVSNMSPEDSSIYLCSVENSLNTEAFFGQGTRLTVV.

The chain joins TRBV20-1 to TRBJ2-5; TRBD2 matches at 7 bases. The CDR3 sequence is 11 residues long. The germline V gene has CDR1 DFQATT and CDR2 SNEGSKA (reference sequence). The DNA of the CDR3 is TGCAGGGGAGGGTCCCAAGAGACCCAGTACTTC. It codes for CRGGSQETQYF.

The CDR3 is CSAREGTEAFF. The CDR3 DNA reads as TGCAGTGCTAGAGAGGGAACTGAAGCTTTCTTT. V gene TRBV20-1 combines with J gene TRBJ1-1; D call uncertain. Germline loops: CDR1 DFQATT, CDR2 SNEGSKA (reference sequence). Trimming took 0 bases from V and 5 from J, leaving 4 bases between them. This CDR3 is 11 amino acids long.

This chain uses TRBV7-3 with TRBJ2-2, with 10 bases fitting TRBD2. The ends lost 2 bases at V and 2 bases at J; junction bases unmatched: 5. Germline CDR1 is SGHTA and CDR2 is FQGTGA. There are 17 residues in the CDR3. The DNA for the CDR3 is TGTGCCAGCAGCTTACAAGGACTAGCGGCTAACACCGGGGAGCTGTTTTTT. Encoded protein: CASSLQGLAANTGELFF.

This sequence joins TRBV5-1 and TRBJ2-2, with a possible D match to TRBD1 (5 bases). CDR3 length: 16 residues. Trimming took off 2 bases at V and 3 bases at J, with 14 bases between the two ends. Germline V gives CDR1 SGHRS, CDR2 YFSETQ. DNA for the CDR3: TGCGCCAGCAGCTTTTCAGGGAATGTTGACACCGGGGAGCTGTTTTTT. It yields the protein CASSFSGNVDTGELFF.

V gene TRBV18 combines with J gene TRBJ2-7, with TRBD1 identical over 7 bases. The CDR3 contains 14 residues. Germline CDR1 KGHSH, CDR2 LQKENI. The V gene end was trimmed by 5 bases and the J gene end by 3 bases; junction bases not matched to a gene: 7. CDR3 loop: CASSSPGQIYEQYF. The DNA of the CDR3 is TGTGCCAGCTCATCGCCGGGACAGATCTACGAGCAGTACTTC.

The genes are TRBV2 and TRBJ1-6, with D perhaps matching TRBD1 (5 bases). The germline V gene has CDR1 SNHLY and CDR2 FYNNEI. V was trimmed by 4 bases and J by 0 bases, leaving 7 bases between them. The CDR3 is 15 residues long. The CDR3 coding sequence is TGTGCCAGCAGTGTCCAGGGCTCCTATAATTCACCCCTCCACTTT. This codes for CASSVQGSYNSPLHF.

The chain couples TRBV6-5 to TRBJ1-2; TRBD1 might be the D (6 bases). V dropped 6 bases and J dropped 7 bases, with 18 bases sitting between them. The CDR3 sequence is 14 residues long. Looked up from germline, CDR1 is MNHEY and CDR2 is SVGAGI. CDR3 amino acids: CASSGSLGGFGYTF. The CDR3 DNA reads TGTGCCAGCAGCGGAAGTTTAGGGGGTTTTGGCTACACCTTC.